This TCR beta chain was documented in a study of molecular identifiers for immune sequencing clone quantification. Whole-study context: Five aliquots were made in replicates from the RNA of roughly 21,000 or 96,000 naive CD8 cells, and four were sequenced.

Previously described methods and listed TCR primers were employed for the bulk TCR libraries. TCRdb reprocessed the PCR reads via MiXCR and lists one record per CDR3 protein. In the table there are about 510,000 distinct CDR3 sequences, less than 30% of which are singletons. V lost 6 bases to trimming and J lost 7 bases, with 12 bases between them. Per germline, CDR1 SEHNR and CDR2 FQNEAQ (reference sequence). This CDR3 region has 12 residues. Every naive CD8 library was made from between roughly 19,000 and 1,000,000 sorted cells with 10%, 30% or 50% RNA. The CD8+CD4-CCR7+CD45RA+ phenotype defined the sorted naive CD8 T cells.

This chain connects TRBV7-9 to TRBJ1-1, with D unclear. Sequenced sample: naive CD8+ T cells from blood, with Jurkat cell RNA spiked in. Sample subset: FACS-sorted CD8+CD4-CCR7+CD45RA+ naive T cells. The source is a human donor in good health. Some libraries in this study had Jurkat cell RNA spiked in. The CDR3 loop is CASSRPSDEAFF. The DNA of the CDR3 is TGTGCCAGCAGTAGGCCATCCGATGAAGCTTTCTTT.